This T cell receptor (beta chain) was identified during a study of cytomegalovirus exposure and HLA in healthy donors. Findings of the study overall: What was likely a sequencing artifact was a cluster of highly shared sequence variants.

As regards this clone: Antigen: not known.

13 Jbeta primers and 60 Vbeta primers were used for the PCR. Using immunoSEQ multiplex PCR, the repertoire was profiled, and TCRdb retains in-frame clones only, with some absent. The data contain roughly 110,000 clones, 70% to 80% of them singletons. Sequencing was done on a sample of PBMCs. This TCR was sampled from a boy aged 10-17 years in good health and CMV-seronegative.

CDR3 residues: CASSPGRMGNQPQHF. CDR3 in DNA: TGCGCCAGCAGCCCAGGGAGGATGGGCAATCAGCCCCAGCATTTT. The chain joins TRBV4-3 to TRBJ1-5; possibly TRBD1 for D (5 bases). The germline V and J ends were trimmed by 4 bases and 2 bases, with 12 bases remaining between them. CDR1 and CDR2 from the germline V gene are LGHNA and YSLEER. CDR3 length: 15 amino acids.